The entry below describes one TCR beta chain. The sample comes from a study of T cells after yellow fever vaccination. V shed 5 bases, J shed 2 bases, and the junction held 8 bases outside the gene matches. The CDR3 spans 17 residues. Germline V CDR1 and CDR2: SEHNR, FQNEAQ (reference sequence). TCRdb itself ran the 5' RACE reads through MiXCR, one entry per CDR3 protein. The sample shows approximately 550,000 distinct CDR3 sequences, around 21% of them seen only once. The origin of this receptor is a man aged 25-45 years who received the YFV17D yellow fever vaccine. This chain connects TRBV7-9 to TRBJ2-6; 8 bases are shared with TRBD1. The specimen was PBMCs, collected 15 days after the yellow fever booster vaccination. DNA for the CDR3: TGTGCCAGCAGCCACGACAGGGGTATCGCTGGGGCCAACGTCCTGACTTTC. Translated, it gives CASSHDRGIAGANVLTF.